These 7 T cell receptor beta chains originate from one sample sequenced in a study of shared clonotypes between healthy human individuals (dated by TCRdb to the early 2020s). For the CD8 naive samples, CD45RO-negative cells were positively selected for CCR7, yielding a CD45RA+CCR7+ population from which TemRA cells were excluded. Library preparation was by the immunoSEQ multiplex PCR assay. TCRdb limited this immuneACCESS table to in-frame rearrangements with V and J called. A share of clones is missing; checked studies link under half to unresolved V genes, and the rest is unexplained. For this sample there are about 610,000 clones; roughly 96% appear just once. The ten biggest clones cover less than 0.12% of the sample. The sequenced material came from naive CD8+ T cells sorted from blood. The cell subset or site label, read with the paper, signifies: CD45RA+CCR7+. All receptors derive from a woman under 40 in good health.

For the CDR3, the DNA is TGTGCCAGTAGTATAGGGGGGACTAGCGTCGGAGCCTACAATGAGCAGTTCTTC. Its translation: CASSIGGTSVGAYNEQFF. The chain carries TRBV19 and TRBJ2-1; TRBD2 matches 10 bases. Germline V lookup: CDR1 LNHDA, CDR2 SQIVND (reference sequence). V was clipped by 1 base and J by 2 bases; unmatched bases: 8. CDR3 length: 18 residues.

The J gene is TRBJ1-2, the V gene TRBV5-6; D is uncertain. The CDR3 spans 11 residues. Trimming left V 2 bases short and J 4 bases short, with 3 bases between. CDR1 and CDR2 (germline): SGHDT, YYEEEE. The CDR3 protein is CASSFGYGYTF. The CDR3 nucleotides read TGTGCCAGCAGCTTCGGCTATGGCTACACCTTC.

The chain joins TRBV2 to TRBJ1-1; D is unresolved. The length of the CDR3 is 14 residues. Germline V lookup: CDR1 SNHLY, CDR2 FYNNEI. Trimming removed 7 bases from V and 5 bases from J, with 17 bases in between. The CDR3 reads CASIEVRGVTEAFF. The CDR3 DNA follows: TGTGCCAGCATCGAGGTTCGTGGGGTAACTGAAGCTTTCTTT.

The rearrangement joins TRBV12-5 to TRBJ1-1; 8 bases match TRBD1. CDR1 and CDR2 (germline): LGHNT, FRNRAP. The CDR3 is 16 residues long. Germline trimming cut 7 bases from V and 5 bases from J; bases unmatched to any gene: 15. For the CDR3, the DNA is TGTGCTAGTGCCCTTACCCAGGGGGCGCTTTCGACTGAAGCTTTCTTT. This encodes CASALTQGALSTEAFF.

V gene TRBV19 combines with J gene TRBJ2-7, with D maybe TRBD2 (6 bases). The CDR3 is 13 amino acids. Trimming stripped 4 bases from V and 3 bases from J, with 10 bases between. Germline CDR1 reads LNHDA; CDR2 reads SQIVND (reference sequence). CDR3: CASSRDSYYEQYF. DNA for the CDR3: TGTGCCAGTAGTAGGGACTCTTACTACGAGCAGTACTTC.

The rearrangement links TRBV28 to TRBJ1-3; unclear D gene. CDR1 and CDR2 (germline): MDHEN, SYDVKM. There are 14 residues in the CDR3. The V gene lost 6 bases and the J gene lost 8 bases, with 17 bases spanning the gap. CDR3 in amino acids: CASRDWTAVDTIYF. For the CDR3, the DNA is TGTGCCAGCAGGGATTGGACGGCCGTGGACACCATATATTTT. Together with reference TRBV28 and TRBJ1-3, the CDR3 gives the full variable domain: DVKVTQSSRYLVKRTGEKVFLECVQDMDHENMFWYRQDPGLGLRLIYFSYDVKMKEKGDIPEGYSVSREKKERFSLILESASTNQTSMYLCASRDWTAVDTIYFGEGSWLTVV.

The gene calls are TRBV6-5 and TRBJ2-5; D unresolved. The CDR3 length is 14 residues. CDR1 and CDR2 (germline): MNHEY, SVGAGI. Trimming cost V 2 bases and J 2 bases, with 9 bases left between them. This chain's CDR3 is CASSYDIRQETQYF. DNA for the CDR3: TGTGCCAGCAGTTACGATATCCGGCAAGAGACCCAGTACTTC.